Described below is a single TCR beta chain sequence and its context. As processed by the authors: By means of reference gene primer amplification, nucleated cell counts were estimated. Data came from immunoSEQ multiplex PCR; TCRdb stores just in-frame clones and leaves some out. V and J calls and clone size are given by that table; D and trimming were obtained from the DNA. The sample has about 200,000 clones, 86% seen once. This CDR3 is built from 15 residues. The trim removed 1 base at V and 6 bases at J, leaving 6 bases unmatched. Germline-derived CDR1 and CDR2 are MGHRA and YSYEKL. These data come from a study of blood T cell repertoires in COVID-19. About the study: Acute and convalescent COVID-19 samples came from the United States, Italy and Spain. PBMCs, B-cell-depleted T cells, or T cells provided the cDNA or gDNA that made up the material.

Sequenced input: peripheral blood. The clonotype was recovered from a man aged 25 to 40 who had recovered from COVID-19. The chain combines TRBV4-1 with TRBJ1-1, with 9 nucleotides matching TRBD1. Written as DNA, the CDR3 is TGCGCCAGCAGCCAAGGTCAGACAGGGGGATCTGAAGCTTTCTTT. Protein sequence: CASSQGQTGGSEAFF.